A single sample gave rise to the 21 T cell receptor beta chains below, sequenced in a study of CD8+ T cells in alopecia areata. Isolated RNA was reverse transcribed into cDNA used as the sequencing template. This table comes from immunoSEQ multiplex PCR, and its TCRdb copy is limited to in-frame clones, with some not included. This table has 200,000 or so clones, 55% to 70% appearing once. Treatment denoted: oral pan-JAK inhibitor, 5-10 mg twice daily. Material: CD4+ T cells sorted from blood, obtained at week 24, from a patient treated with tofacitinib. The receptors were gathered from a human donor with alopecia areata.

This clone was counted once. The J gene is TRBJ1-1, the V gene TRBV28; D is unclear. V gave up 7 bases and J gave up 0 bases, with 9 bases separating them. CDR3 size: 13 residues. The germline CDR1 and CDR2 sequences are MDHEN and SYDVKM. This CDR3 reads CASTSRVNTEAFF. CDR3 bases: TGTGCCAGCACGAGTCGGGTGAACACTGAAGCTTTCTTT.

The chain is built from TRBV10-3 and TRBJ1-2, with D possibly matching TRBD1 (5 bases). The CDR3 spans 15 residues. CDR1 and CDR2 from the germline V gene are ENHRY and SYGVKD. Trimming shortened V by 6 bases and J by 3 bases, and 17 bases separated the two germline ends. CDR3 nucleotide sequence: TGTGCCATCAGCCCTCGGGGGGGAGCGCACTATGGCTACACCTTC. Encoded protein: CAISPRGGAHYGYTF.

Comment on this clone: One end of the junction is discordant with germline, which a read error may explain. The chain is built from TRBV11-2 and TRBJ2-7; a possible D gene is TRBD1 (7 bases). This CDR3 has 13 residues. Germline CDR1 is SGHAT and CDR2 is FQNNGV. CDR3 nucleotides: TGTGCCAGCAGTTTGGCTTCAGGGGGGAGTCCAAACTTC. Translated, it gives CASSLASGGSPNF.

The gene calls are TRBV27 and TRBJ1-6; D is ambiguous. The CDR3 has 15 residues. Germline V CDR1 and CDR2: MNHEY, SMNVEV (reference sequence). Between the trimmed V and J ends, which lost 2 bases and 6 bases, there was a span of 11 bases. The CDR3 loop reads CASSLEGMGNSPLHF. CDR3 sequence (DNA): TGTGCCAGCAGTTTAGAGGGAATGGGTAATTCACCCCTCCACTTT.

CDR3 nucleotides: TGTGCCAGCAGCCGGGGGGGTCTCTCCTACAATGAGCAGTTCTTC. Residues: CASSRGGLSYNEQFF. This chain connects TRBV5-4 to TRBJ2-1, with 8 bases aligning to TRBD2. This CDR3 has 15 amino acids. Trimming cost V 4 bases and J 0 bases; bases outside gene matches: 3. The germline V gene encodes CDR1 SGHNT and CDR2 YYREEE (reference sequence). The full variable domain, in which reference TRBV5-4 and TRBJ2-1 provide the parts outside the CDR3, is ETGVTQSPTHLIKTRGQQVTLRCSSQSGHNTVSWYQQALGQGPQFIFQYYREEENGRGNFPPRFSGLQFPNYSSELNVNALELDDSALYLCASSRGGLSYNEQFFGPGTRLTVL.

The chain couples TRBV30 to TRBJ1-2, with a possible D match to TRBD1 (5 bases). CDR1 and CDR2 (germline): GTSNPN, SVGIG (reference sequence). V was pared by 3 bases and J by 1 base, with 15 bases between. The CDR3 spans 15 residues. The CDR3: CAWRRRPDSNYGYTF. The CDR3 region has the DNA TGTGCCTGGAGGCGACGTCCCGACAGTAACTATGGCTACACCTTC.

This clone was detected only a few times. The J gene is TRBJ2-5, the V gene TRBV7-2; D unresolved. CDR3 length: 15 residues. CDR1 is SGHTA and CDR2 is FQGNSA in the germline V gene. V gave up 5 bases and J gave up 5 bases, with 18 bases separating them. The CDR3 coding sequence is TGTGCCAGCAGCCCCAATAAGGTCCGTGGCGAGACCCAGTACTTC. As protein: CASSPNKVRGETQYF.

The gene calls are TRBV9 and TRBJ2-2; TRBD1 is a possible D gene (5 bases). The CDR3 is made up of 16 amino acids. Germline CDR1 reads SGDLS; CDR2 reads YYNGEE. V was cut by 0 bases and J by 1 base, with 10 bases left in between. CDR3 sequence: CASSVGGRRNTGELFF. CDR3 nucleotide sequence: TGTGCCAGCAGCGTAGGGGGCAGAAGGAACACCGGGGAGCTGTTTTTT.

The chain employs TRBV25-1 and TRBJ1-2; D not resolved. With 2 bases removed from V and 3 bases from J, the gap between germline ends came to 7 bases. Germline V gives CDR1 MGHDK, CDR2 SYGVNS. The CDR3 consists of 13 residues. The CDR3 coding sequence is TGTGCCAGCAGTGAAATTAACGACTATGGCTACACCTTC. Translated, it gives CASSEINDYGYTF.

The chain employs TRBV4-2 and TRBJ2-5; 7 nucleotides line up with TRBD2. Germline V lookup: CDR1 LGHNA, CDR2 YNFKEQ. Germline trimming cut 8 bases from V and 1 base from J; bases unmatched to any gene: 13. The CDR3 loop spans 16 amino acids. The CDR3 reads CASAVGQRGAQETQYF. The CDR3 nucleotides are TGTGCCAGCGCCGTAGGTCAGCGGGGAGCCCAAGAGACCCAGTACTTC.

V gene TRBV5-4 combines with J gene TRBJ2-5; no clear D gene. V lost 1 base and J 1 base, leaving 8 bases between the germline ends. In germline, CDR1 is SGHNT, CDR2 YYREEE (reference sequence). The CDR3 has 14 amino acids. The CDR3, as DNA: TGTGCCAGCAGCTTGCCAGATGGCCAAGAGACCCAGTACTTC. It is translated as CASSLPDGQETQYF. The full variable domain, completed using reference TRBV5-4 and TRBJ2-5, is ETGVTQSPTHLIKTRGQQVTLRCSSQSGHNTVSWYQQALGQGPQFIFQYYREEENGRGNFPPRFSGLQFPNYSSELNVNALELDDSALYLCASSLPDGQETQYFGPGTRLLVL.

V is TRBV4-3 and J is TRBJ2-3; possibly TRBD2 for D (6 bases). Trimming took 5 bases from V and 2 from J, leaving 14 bases between them. The CDR3 totals 15 residues. CDR1 LGHNA and CDR2 YSLEER come from the germline V gene. The CDR3 bases are TGCGCCAGCAGCTACGGGACTGCCAACACAGATACGCAGTATTTT. Translation: CASSYGTANTDTQYF.

In its sample, this clone was seen a few times. The CDR3, as DNA: TGTGCCAGCAGTTCGACAGAGTACTATGGCTACACCTTC. This gives the protein CASSSTEYYGYTF. This chain uses TRBV28 with TRBJ1-2, with D possibly TRBD1 on 5 matching bases. The CDR3 is 13 residues long. Trimming cost V 4 bases and J 3 bases, with 9 bases left between them. Germline assignment: CDR1 MDHEN and CDR2 SYDVKM.

This rearrangement joins TRBV5-6 to TRBJ1-6, with a tentative D call TRBD1 (5 bases). The V end lost 0 bases, the J end lost 10 bases, and 20 bases lay between the germline ends. This CDR3 has 17 amino acids. Germline values: CDR1 SGHDT, CDR2 YYEEEE. CDR3 residues: CASSLAGTGTKGSPLHF. The DNA of the CDR3 is TGTGCCAGCAGCTTGGCCGGAACAGGAACCAAGGGATCACCCCTCCACTTT.

The chain joins TRBV5-4 to TRBJ2-1, with TRBD2 matching over 7 bases. J was trimmed by 7 bases and V by 3 bases; bases with no gene match: 7. This CDR3 contains 14 residues. Per the germline V gene, CDR1 is SGHNT and CDR2 is YYREEE (reference sequence). CDR3 nucleotide sequence: TGTGCCAGCAGCTCGCCGGGGGGTGGGAATGAGCAGTTCTTC. This translates into CASSSPGGGNEQFF.

This clone has more than one count but fewer than ten. The chain is built from TRBV7-9 and TRBJ2-5, with a tentative D call TRBD1 (5 bases). Germline CDR1 SEHNR, CDR2 FQNEAQ (reference sequence). The V end was cut by 3 bases, the J end by 5 bases, with 13 bases between. There are 14 residues in the CDR3. CDR3 bases: TGTGCCAGCAGCTTTAGGGGTAGAATCGAGACCCAGTACTTC. Translated, it gives CASSFRGRIETQYF.

The chain combines TRBV2 with TRBJ1-4; D is ambiguous. Trimming removed 1 base at V and 3 bases at J, with 3 bases between. Looked up from germline, CDR1 is SNHLY and CDR2 is FYNNEI. The CDR3 covers 13 residues. CDR3 in DNA: TGTGCCAGCAGTGAAGGGTCTAATGAAAAACTGTTTTTT. Translating gives CASSEGSNEKLFF.

The chain has TRBV5-4 and TRBJ2-7; 8 bases are a match to TRBD2. Per germline, CDR1 SGHNT and CDR2 YYREEE (reference sequence). The length of the CDR3 is 14 residues. The V and J ends lost 5 bases and 0 bases, in that order; junction bases with no gene match: 4. The CDR3 bases are TGTGCCAGCAGTTCAACTAGCGGCTCCTACGAGCAGTACTTC. Protein sequence: CASSSTSGSYEQYF.

This clone was observed once. This chain uses TRBV27 with TRBJ1-4; the D is unclear. CDR1 is MNHEY and CDR2 is SMNVEV in the germline V gene (reference sequence). Trimming took off 2 bases at V and 8 bases at J, with 12 bases between the two ends. CDR3 length: 14 amino acids. The CDR3 loop is CASSLQGSGEKLFF. For the CDR3, the DNA is TGTGCCAGCAGTTTACAAGGCAGCGGGGAAAAACTGTTTTTT.

The chain recombines TRBV11-3 with TRBJ2-3; D gene ambiguous. V lost 5 bases and J 1 base, leaving 7 bases between the germline ends. This CDR3 contains 13 residues. The germline V gene has CDR1 SGHNT and CDR2 YENEEA. In DNA, the CDR3 is TGTGCCAGCAGCGTTGGAGGCACAGATACGCAGTATTTT. It encodes CASSVGGTDTQYF.

The V gene is TRBV5-1, the J gene TRBJ1-5, with D maybe TRBD1 (5 bases). Germline loops: CDR1 SGHRS, CDR2 YFSETQ. The CDR3 covers 14 residues. Trimming stripped 1 base from V and 2 bases from J, with 7 bases between. The CDR3 region is CASSLRGGNQPQHF. The CDR3 nucleotides are TGCGCCAGCAGCTTGAGAGGGGGCAATCAGCCCCAGCATTTT.